The 20 T cell receptor beta chains presented below share a single source sample, sequenced in a study of cytomegalovirus exposure and HLA in healthy donors. The study ran its PCR with 60 Vbeta and 13 Jbeta primers. Using immunoSEQ multiplex PCR, the repertoire was profiled, and TCRdb retains in-frame clones only, with some absent. The data show 160,000 or so clones, with 70% to 80% seen just once and roughly 1.6% held by the top ten. The sample taken for sequencing was PBMCs. The receptors here all came from a middle-aged man in good health and CMV-seronegative.

The V and J genes are TRBV30 and TRBJ2-1; tentatively, D is TRBD1 (5 bases). The CDR3 is 14 residues long. The V gene lost 3 bases and the J gene lost 7 bases, with 16 bases spanning the gap. Germline V gives CDR1 GTSNPN, CDR2 SVGIG (reference sequence). The CDR3 sequence is CAWRGTWGANEQFF. The CDR3 DNA reads TGTGCCTGGAGAGGCACCTGGGGCGCGAATGAGCAGTTCTTC.

The V gene is TRBV7-3, the J gene TRBJ2-7; TRBD1 matches 8 bases. This CDR3 has 15 residues. V was pared by 5 bases and J by 5 bases, with 11 bases of the junction left unmatched. Germline loops: CDR1 SGHTA, CDR2 FQGTGA. CDR3 coding DNA: TGTGCCAGCAGCGTCGCCGGGACAGGTTCAGACGAGCAGTACTTC. Protein product: CASSVAGTGSDEQYF.

The CDR3 region is CASRYRGQGEAFF. The CDR3 DNA sequence: TGTGCCAGCAGGTACAGGGGGCAGGGGGAAGCTTTCTTT. The chain is built from TRBV6-5 and TRBJ1-1; 9 bases line up with TRBD1. V lost 6 bases to trimming and J lost 8 bases; unmatched junction nucleotides: 7. CDR1 is MNHEY and CDR2 is SVGAGI in the germline V gene. This CDR3 contains 13 residues.

V is TRBV7-9 and J is TRBJ1-2, with a weak D call TRBD1 (5 bases). Germline lookup yields CDR1 SEHNR and CDR2 FQNEAQ (reference sequence). The CDR3 contains 14 residues. Trimming left V 3 bases short and J 7 bases short, with 15 bases between. CDR3 loop: CASSFRGGEGGYTF. CDR3 in DNA: TGTGCCAGCAGCTTCCGAGGAGGGGAGGGTGGCTACACCTTC.

Only one count was recorded for this clone. The V gene is TRBV6-1, the J gene TRBJ1-1; D is unresolved. CDR1 is MNHNS and CDR2 is SASEGT in the germline V gene. V shed 5 bases and J shed 1 base, with 8 bases lying between them. CDR3 length equals 13 residues. The CDR3 DNA is TGTGCCAGCAGTCGGGAGGGGAACACTGAAGCTTTCTTT. Translating gives CASSREGNTEAFF.

Written as DNA, the CDR3 is TGTGCCAGCAGCTATGTAGAAGACTCTGGAAACACCATATATTTT. This sequence encodes CASSYVEDSGNTIYF. This chain uses TRBV5-8 with TRBJ1-3, with no clear D. Trimming removed 3 bases from V and 0 bases from J, with 10 bases in between. This CDR3 region has 15 residues. CDR1 is SGHTS and CDR2 is YDEGEE in the germline V gene. The complete variable domain, with remaining parts taken from reference TRBV5-8 and TRBJ1-3, reads EAGVTQSPTHLIKTRGQQATLRCSPISGHTSVYWYQQALGLGLQFLLWYDEGEERNRGNFPPRFSGRQFPNYSSELNVNALELEDSALYLCASSYVEDSGNTIYFGEGSWLTVV.

In its sample, this clone was seen a few times. The gene calls are TRBV5-4 and TRBJ1-2; a possible D gene is TRBD1 (6 bases). Germline values: CDR1 SGHNT, CDR2 YYREEE (reference sequence). This CDR3 is 14 amino acids long. Trimming stripped 1 base from V and 5 bases from J, with 12 bases between. The CDR3: CASSLKTGKYGYTF. DNA for the CDR3: TGTGCCAGCAGCTTGAAGACAGGAAAATATGGCTACACCTTC.

The chain couples TRBV9 to TRBJ1-2; D is possibly TRBD1 (5 bases). Germline lookup yields CDR1 SGDLS and CDR2 YYNGEE. V was pared by 0 bases and J by 5 bases, with 17 bases between. The CDR3 spans 16 residues. The CDR3 spells CASSVEKTALGYGYTF. The CDR3 nucleotides read TGTGCCAGCAGCGTAGAAAAGACAGCCCTGGGGTATGGCTACACCTTC.

The V and J genes are TRBV5-1 and TRBJ2-7; 8 bases map to TRBD1. The CDR3 has 15 residues. Germline V gene lookup returns CDR1 SGHRS and CDR2 YFSETQ. The ends lost 0 bases at V and 6 bases at J; junction bases unmatched: 8. As DNA, the CDR3 is TGCGCCAGCAGCTTGGGGGGGACAGGTGTTAGCGAGCAGTACGTC. This encodes CASSLGGTGVSEQYV.

There are a few counts of this clone. CDR3 in amino acids: CASTSRRDYGYTF. Here the CDR3 DNA reads TGTGCCAGCACAAGCCGAAGAGACTATGGCTACACCTTC. The chain uses TRBV7-9 and TRBJ1-2; D remains ambiguous. Trimming shortened V by 7 bases and J by 3 bases, and 12 bases separated the two germline ends. The CDR3 runs 13 residues. In germline, CDR1 is SEHNR, CDR2 FQNEAQ (reference sequence).

The V gene is TRBV5-6, the J gene TRBJ2-7, with 7 bases fitting TRBD1. Germline trimming cut 0 bases from V and 1 base from J; bases unmatched to any gene: 4. The CDR3 has 15 amino acids. Germline lookup yields CDR1 SGHDT and CDR2 YYEEEE. CDR3 DNA: TGTGCCAGCAGCTTGGCGGGGACAGTATCCTACGAGCAGTACGTC. Its translation is CASSLAGTVSYEQYV.

The rearrangement joins TRBV10-3 to TRBJ2-7; 8 bases align to TRBD2. V lost 0 bases, J lost 13 bases, and 8 bases stayed unmatched. The CDR3 length is 13 residues. The V gene's germline CDR1 is ENHRY and CDR2 SYGVKD. This chain's CDR3 is CAISESSPGGYYV. The CDR3 region has the DNA TGTGCCATCAGTGAGTCTTCGCCGGGAGGGTATTACGTC.

The rearrangement uses TRBV6-5 and TRBJ1-2; 9 bases line up with TRBD1. Germline loops: CDR1 MNHEY, CDR2 SVGAGI. The CDR3 covers 13 residues. V shed 2 bases and J 10 bases; nucleotides not matched to a gene: 5. This CDR3 reads CASSYGTGSAYTF. As DNA, the CDR3 is TGTGCCAGCAGTTACGGGACAGGGAGTGCCTACACCTTC.

This clone occurred a few times. The chain joins TRBV19 to TRBJ2-5; 7 bases are a match to TRBD1. CDR3 size: 15 residues. The trim removed 6 bases at V and 2 bases at J, leaving 9 bases unmatched. CDR1 and CDR2 (germline): LNHDA, SQIVND (reference sequence). CDR3 DNA sequence: TGTGCCAGTAGGGGCTCTTTGACAGGGCAAGAGACCCAGTACTTC. Translating gives CASRGSLTGQETQYF.

The chain carries TRBV5-1 and TRBJ1-1; the D is unclear. Trimming took off 2 bases at V and 4 bases at J, with 15 bases between the two ends. Germline-derived CDR1 and CDR2 are SGHRS and YFSETQ. The CDR3 is 15 amino acids. The CDR3 DNA is TGCGCCAGCAGCTTATTCGAGGGCGGCGGCACTGAAGCTTTCTTT. This sequence encodes CASSLFEGGGTEAFF.

This rearrangement joins TRBV6-5 to TRBJ1-2, with D unresolved. The V gene lost 6 bases and the J gene lost 8 bases, with 16 bases spanning the gap. The CDR3 is 13 amino acids. Germline CDR1 and CDR2: MNHEY and SVGAGI. CDR3 sequence reads: CASSQVLGAGYTF. As DNA, the CDR3 is TGTGCCAGCAGCCAGGTTTTGGGCGCCGGCTACACCTTC.

The chain combines TRBV7-3 with TRBJ2-3, with a tentative D call TRBD2 (5 bases). This CDR3 comprises 15 residues. V gave up 3 bases and J gave up 3 bases, with 13 bases separating them. CDR1 is SGHTA, CDR2 FQGTGA, per germline. The CDR3: CASSLRGSGTDTQYF. The CDR3 nucleotides are TGTGCCAGCAGCTTGCGAGGGAGTGGGACAGATACGCAGTATTTT.

The chain employs TRBV7-6 and TRBJ2-3; 13 bases match TRBD2. In germline, CDR1 is SGHVS, CDR2 FNYEAQ. Trimming cost V 4 bases and J 5 bases; bases outside gene matches: 6. This CDR3 is built from 16 residues. Here the CDR3 reads CASSSLAGGPGDTQYF. Here the CDR3 DNA reads TGTGCCAGCAGCTCACTAGCGGGAGGGCCTGGAGATACGCAGTATTTT.

The chain employs TRBV14 and TRBJ2-5; D possibly corresponds to TRBD2 (6 bases). CDR1 is SGHDN and CDR2 is FVKESK in the germline V gene. The CDR3 runs 14 residues. V lost 0 bases, J lost 3 bases, and 8 bases lay in between. As DNA, the CDR3 is TGTGCCAGCAGCCAAGAACCGGGAGAAGAGACCCAGTACTTC. This gives the protein CASSQEPGEETQYF.

A single count supports this clone. The chain carries TRBV11-2 and TRBJ2-1, with D possibly being TRBD1 (6 bases). V lost 5 bases and J lost 3, with 14 bases in between. The germline V gene encodes CDR1 SGHAT and CDR2 FQNNGV. The CDR3 contains 15 residues. The CDR3, as DNA: TGTGCCAGCAGCCCAAACAGGGATTTCTACAATGAGCAGTTCTTC. Residues: CASSPNRDFYNEQFF.